This entry features one T cell receptor beta chain sequence. The antigen remains undetermined. The method was immunoSEQ multiplex PCR; TCRdb's version includes in-frame clones alone and lacks a portion of them. The table includes just under 7,500 clones, 90% to 97% detected once. The data stem from a study of T cell clonotyping in hematopoietic cell transplantation. General observations from the study: After transplant, recipient diversity fell while pathologically expanded clonotypes grew through day 180. Broader posttransplant TCR repertoire diversity was predicted by graft donor and pretransplant recipient Inverse Simpson Index values.

This specimen was PBMCs, taken 30 days after allogeneic stem cell transplant. The sequence was obtained from a male patient in his thirties or forties who had an allogeneic stem cell transplant from a related donor, so the T cells may come from the graft donor. Some clones in this sample may be carry-over from other donors' samples.

The CDR3 protein is CSVVVGGGYEQYF. CDR3 DNA: TGCAGCGTTGTCGTGGGGGGCGGATACGAGCAGTACTTC. The chain couples TRBV29-1 to TRBJ2-7; TRBD1 or TRBD2 may be the D gene (6 bases each). This CDR3 is built from 13 residues. Germline assignment: CDR1 SQVTM and CDR2 ANQGSEA. V lost 4 bases to trimming and J lost 4 bases, with 14 bases between them.